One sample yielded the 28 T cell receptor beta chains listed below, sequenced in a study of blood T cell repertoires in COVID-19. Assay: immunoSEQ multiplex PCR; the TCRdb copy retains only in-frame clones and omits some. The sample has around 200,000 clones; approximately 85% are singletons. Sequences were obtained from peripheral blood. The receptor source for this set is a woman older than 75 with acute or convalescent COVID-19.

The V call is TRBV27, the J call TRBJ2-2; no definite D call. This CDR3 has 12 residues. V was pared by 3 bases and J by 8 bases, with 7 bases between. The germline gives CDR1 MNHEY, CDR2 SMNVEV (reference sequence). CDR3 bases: TGTGCCAGCAGTTTCATGGAGGGGGAGCTGTTTTTT. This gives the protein CASSFMEGELFF.

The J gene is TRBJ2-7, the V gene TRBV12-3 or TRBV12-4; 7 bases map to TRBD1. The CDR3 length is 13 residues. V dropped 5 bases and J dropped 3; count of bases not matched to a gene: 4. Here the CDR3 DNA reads TGTGCCAGCAGTCTTGGGACAGTCTACGAGCAGTACTTC. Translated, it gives CASSLGTVYEQYF.

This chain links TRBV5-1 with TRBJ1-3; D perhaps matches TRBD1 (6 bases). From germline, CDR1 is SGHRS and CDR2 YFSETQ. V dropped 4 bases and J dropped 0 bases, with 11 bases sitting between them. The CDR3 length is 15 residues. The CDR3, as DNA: TGCGCCAGCAGCGTTACAGGGAACTCTGGAAACACCATATATTTT. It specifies CASSVTGNSGNTIYF.

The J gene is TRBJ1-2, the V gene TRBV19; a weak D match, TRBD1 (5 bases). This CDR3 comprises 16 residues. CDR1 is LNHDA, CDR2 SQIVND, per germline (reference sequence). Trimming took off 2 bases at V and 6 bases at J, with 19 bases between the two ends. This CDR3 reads CASSIMLIGTIDGYTF. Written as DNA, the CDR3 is TGTGCCAGTAGTATAATGCTGATCGGGACTATTGATGGCTACACCTTC.

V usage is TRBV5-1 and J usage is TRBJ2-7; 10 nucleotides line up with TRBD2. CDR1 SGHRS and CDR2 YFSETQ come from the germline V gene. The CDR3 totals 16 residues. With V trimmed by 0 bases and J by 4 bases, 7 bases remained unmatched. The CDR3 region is CASSLEASGRGYEQYF. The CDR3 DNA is TGCGCCAGCAGCTTGGAGGCTAGCGGGAGAGGGTACGAGCAGTACTTC.

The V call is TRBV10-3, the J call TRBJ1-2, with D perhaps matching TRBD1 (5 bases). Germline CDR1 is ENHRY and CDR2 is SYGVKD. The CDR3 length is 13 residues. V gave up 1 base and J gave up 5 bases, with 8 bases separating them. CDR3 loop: CAISEYAGYGYTF. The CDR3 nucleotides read TGTGCCATCAGTGAGTACGCAGGGTATGGCTACACCTTC.

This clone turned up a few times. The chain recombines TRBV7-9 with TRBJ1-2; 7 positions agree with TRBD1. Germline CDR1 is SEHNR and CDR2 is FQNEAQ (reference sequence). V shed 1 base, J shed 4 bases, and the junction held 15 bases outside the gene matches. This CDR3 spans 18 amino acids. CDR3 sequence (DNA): TGTGCCAGCAGCTTAGAGTTGGCGGACAGGCCCTGGGGCTATGGCTACACCTTC. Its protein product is CASSLELADRPWGYGYTF.

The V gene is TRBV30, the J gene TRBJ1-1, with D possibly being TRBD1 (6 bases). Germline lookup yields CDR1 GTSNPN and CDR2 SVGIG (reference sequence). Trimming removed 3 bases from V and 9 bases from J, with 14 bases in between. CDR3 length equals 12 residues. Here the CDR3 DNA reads TGTGCCTGGAGGGAAGGACAGAGAAAAGCTTTCTTT. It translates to CAWREGQRKAFF. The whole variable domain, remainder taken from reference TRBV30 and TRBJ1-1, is SQTIHQWPATLVQPVGSPLSLECTVEGTSNPNLYWYRQAAGRGLQLLFYSVGIGQISSEVPQNLSASRPQDRQFILSSKKLLLSDSGFYLCAWREGQRKAFFGQGTRLTVV.

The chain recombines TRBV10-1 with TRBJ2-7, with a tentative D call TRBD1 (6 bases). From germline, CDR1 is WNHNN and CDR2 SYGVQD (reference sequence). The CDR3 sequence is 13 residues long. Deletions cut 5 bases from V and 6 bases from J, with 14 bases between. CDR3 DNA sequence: TGCGCCAGCAGTCGTCAGGGGAGTCGCGAGCAGTACTTC. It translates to CASSRQGSREQYF.

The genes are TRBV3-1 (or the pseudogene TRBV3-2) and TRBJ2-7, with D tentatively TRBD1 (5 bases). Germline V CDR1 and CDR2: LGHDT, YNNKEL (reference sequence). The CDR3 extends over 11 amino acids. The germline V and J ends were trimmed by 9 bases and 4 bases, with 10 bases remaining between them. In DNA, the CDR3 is TGTGCCAGTCTAAGGGGTTACGAGCAGTACTTC. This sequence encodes CASLRGYEQYF.

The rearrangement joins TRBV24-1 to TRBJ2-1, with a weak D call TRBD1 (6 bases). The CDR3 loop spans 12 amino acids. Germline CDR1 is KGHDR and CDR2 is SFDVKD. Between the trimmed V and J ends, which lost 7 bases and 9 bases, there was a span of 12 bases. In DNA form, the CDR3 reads TGTGCCACCAGGGCAAGAGGGGGTGAGCAGTTCTTC. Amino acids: CATRARGGEQFF.

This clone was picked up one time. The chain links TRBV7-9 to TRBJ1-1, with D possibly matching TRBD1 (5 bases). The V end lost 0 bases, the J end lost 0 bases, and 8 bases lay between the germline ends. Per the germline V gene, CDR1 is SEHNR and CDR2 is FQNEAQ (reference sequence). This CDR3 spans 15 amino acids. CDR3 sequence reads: CASSLAWGVNTEAFF. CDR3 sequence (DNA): TGTGCCAGCAGCTTAGCTTGGGGGGTGAACACTGAAGCTTTCTTT.

The CDR3 DNA reads TGCGCCAGCAGCCCCACAGCGCGGGTTAGCACAGATACGCAGTATTTT. It specifies CASSPTARVSTDTQYF. The gene calls are TRBV5-1 and TRBJ2-3, with TRBD2 as a possible D gene (5 bases). V shed 4 bases and J shed 0 bases, with 15 bases lying between them. Per germline, CDR1 SGHRS and CDR2 YFSETQ. The CDR3 is 16 residues long. Complete variable domain (other parts from reference TRBV5-1 and TRBJ2-3): KAGVTQTPRYLIKTRGQQVTLSCSPISGHRSVSWYQQTPGQGLQFLFEYFSETQRNKGNFPGRFSGRQFSNSRSEMNVSTLELGDSALYLCASSPTARVSTDTQYFGPGTRLTVL.

The CDR3 region has the DNA TGTGCCAGCAGCTTGACCGGGACTGCAACTAATGAAAAACTGTTTTTT. Residues: CASSLTGTATNEKLFF. The chain employs TRBV5-8 and TRBJ1-4; D may be TRBD1 (5 bases). Per germline, CDR1 SGHTS and CDR2 YDEGEE. Trimming pared 1 base from V and 0 bases from J, leaving 10 bases between. The CDR3 covers 16 residues.

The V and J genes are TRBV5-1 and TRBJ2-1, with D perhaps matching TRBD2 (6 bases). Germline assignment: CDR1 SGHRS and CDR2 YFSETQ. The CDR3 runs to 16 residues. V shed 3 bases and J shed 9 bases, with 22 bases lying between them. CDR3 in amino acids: CASSSPGGGGFSEQFF. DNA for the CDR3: TGCGCCAGCAGCTCCCCCGGGGGTGGCGGGTTCAGTGAGCAGTTCTTC.

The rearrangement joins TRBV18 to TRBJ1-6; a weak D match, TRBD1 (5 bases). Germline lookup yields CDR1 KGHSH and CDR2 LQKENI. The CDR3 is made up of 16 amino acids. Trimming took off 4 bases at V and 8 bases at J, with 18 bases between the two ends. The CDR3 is CASSQTAGSSDSPLHF. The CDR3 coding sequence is TGTGCCAGCTCACAAACAGCAGGGTCATCGGATTCACCCCTCCACTTT.

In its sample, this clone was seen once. The CDR3 nucleotides read TGTGCCACCAGTGATTTGCCCCCTGGGAGCTCCTACGAGCAGTACTTC. This encodes CATSDLPPGSSYEQYF. The gene calls are TRBV24-1 and TRBJ2-7; TRBD2 is a possible D gene (5 bases). Per the germline V gene, CDR1 is KGHDR and CDR2 is SFDVKD. The CDR3 runs 16 residues. The V gene lost 0 bases and the J gene lost 0 bases, with 11 bases spanning the gap.

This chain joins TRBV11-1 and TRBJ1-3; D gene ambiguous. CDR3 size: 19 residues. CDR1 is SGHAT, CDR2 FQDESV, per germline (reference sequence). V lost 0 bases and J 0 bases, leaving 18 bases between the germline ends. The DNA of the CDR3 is TGTGCCAGCAGCTTAGCGCCAAGTTTCGGTGCATCCTCTGGAAACACCATATATTTT. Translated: CASSLAPSFGASSGNTIYF.

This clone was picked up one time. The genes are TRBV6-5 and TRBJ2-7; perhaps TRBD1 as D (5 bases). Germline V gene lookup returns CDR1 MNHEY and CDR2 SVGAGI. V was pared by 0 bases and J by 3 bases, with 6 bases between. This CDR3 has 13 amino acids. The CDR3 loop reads CASSYSRVYEQYF. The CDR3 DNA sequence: TGTGCCAGCAGTTACTCCAGGGTCTACGAGCAGTACTTC.

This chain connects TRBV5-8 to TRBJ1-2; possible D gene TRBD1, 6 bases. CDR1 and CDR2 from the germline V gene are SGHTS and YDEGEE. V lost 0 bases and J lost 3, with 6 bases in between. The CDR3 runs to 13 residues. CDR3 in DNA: TGTGCCAGCAGCTTGGACAGGGACTATGGCTACACCTTC. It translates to CASSLDRDYGYTF.

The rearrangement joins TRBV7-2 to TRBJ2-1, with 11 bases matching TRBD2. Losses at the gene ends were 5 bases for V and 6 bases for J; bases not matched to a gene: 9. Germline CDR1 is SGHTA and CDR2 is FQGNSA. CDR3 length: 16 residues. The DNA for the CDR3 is TGTGCCAGCAGCGAAAATAGCGGGAGGGTATCCAATGAGCAGTTCTTC. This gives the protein CASSENSGRVSNEQFF.

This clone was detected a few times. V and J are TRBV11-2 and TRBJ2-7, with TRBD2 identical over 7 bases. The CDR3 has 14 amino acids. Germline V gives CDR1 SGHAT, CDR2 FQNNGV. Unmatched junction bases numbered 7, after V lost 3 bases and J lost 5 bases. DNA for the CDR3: TGTGCCAGCAGCTTTACCGGGGGAGGGAACGAGCAGTACTTC. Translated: CASSFTGGGNEQYF.

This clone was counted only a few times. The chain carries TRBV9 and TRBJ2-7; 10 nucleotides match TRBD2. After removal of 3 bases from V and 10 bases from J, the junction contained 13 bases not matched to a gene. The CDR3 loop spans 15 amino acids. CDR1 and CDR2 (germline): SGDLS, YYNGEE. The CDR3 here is CASSADPSGGAGQYF. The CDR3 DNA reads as TGTGCCAGCAGCGCCGACCCGAGCGGGGGGGCTGGACAGTACTTC. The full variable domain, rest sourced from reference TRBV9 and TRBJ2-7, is DSGVTQTPKHLITATGQRVTLRCSPRSGDLSVYWYQQSLDQGLQFLIQYYNGEERAKGNILERFSAQQFPDLHSELNLSSLELGDSALYFCASSADPSGGAGQYFGPGTRLTVT.

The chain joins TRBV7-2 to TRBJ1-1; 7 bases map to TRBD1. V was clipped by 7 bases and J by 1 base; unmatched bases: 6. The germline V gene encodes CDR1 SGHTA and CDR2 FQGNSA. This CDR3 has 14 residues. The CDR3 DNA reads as TGTGCCAGCAACAAAGGGGGCTCGAACACTGAAGCTTTCTTT. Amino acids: CASNKGGSNTEAFF.

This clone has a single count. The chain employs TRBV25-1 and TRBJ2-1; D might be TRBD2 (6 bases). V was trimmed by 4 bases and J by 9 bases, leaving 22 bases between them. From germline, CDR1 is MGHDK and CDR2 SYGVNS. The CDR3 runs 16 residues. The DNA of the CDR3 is TGTGCCAGCAGTGTTTTTGGAGGGAGTGGCCGGGGTGAGCAGTTCTTC. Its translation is CASSVFGGSGRGEQFF.

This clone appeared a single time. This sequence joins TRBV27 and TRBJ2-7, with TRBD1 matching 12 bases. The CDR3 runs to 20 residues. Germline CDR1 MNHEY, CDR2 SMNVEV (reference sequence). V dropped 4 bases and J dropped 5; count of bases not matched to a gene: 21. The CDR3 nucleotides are TGTGCCAGCAGTTCGATTCGTGGGGGACAGGGGGCTTCCCCGTACGACGAGCAGTACTTC. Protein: CASSSIRGGQGASPYDEQYF.

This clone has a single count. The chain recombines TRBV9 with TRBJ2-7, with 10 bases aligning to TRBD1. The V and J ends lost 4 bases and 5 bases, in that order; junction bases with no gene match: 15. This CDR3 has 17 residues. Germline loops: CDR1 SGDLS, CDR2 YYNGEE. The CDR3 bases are TGTGCCAGCAGCACCTCACCCGGACAGGGGGGTAACGACGAGCAGTACTTC. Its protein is CASSTSPGQGGNDEQYF.

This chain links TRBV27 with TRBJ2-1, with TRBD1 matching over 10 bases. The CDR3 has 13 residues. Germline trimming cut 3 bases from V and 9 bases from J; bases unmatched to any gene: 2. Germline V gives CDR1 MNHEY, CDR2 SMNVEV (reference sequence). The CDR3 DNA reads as TGTGCCAGCAGTTTTTGGGACAGGGGTGAGCAGTTCTTC. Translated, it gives CASSFWDRGEQFF.